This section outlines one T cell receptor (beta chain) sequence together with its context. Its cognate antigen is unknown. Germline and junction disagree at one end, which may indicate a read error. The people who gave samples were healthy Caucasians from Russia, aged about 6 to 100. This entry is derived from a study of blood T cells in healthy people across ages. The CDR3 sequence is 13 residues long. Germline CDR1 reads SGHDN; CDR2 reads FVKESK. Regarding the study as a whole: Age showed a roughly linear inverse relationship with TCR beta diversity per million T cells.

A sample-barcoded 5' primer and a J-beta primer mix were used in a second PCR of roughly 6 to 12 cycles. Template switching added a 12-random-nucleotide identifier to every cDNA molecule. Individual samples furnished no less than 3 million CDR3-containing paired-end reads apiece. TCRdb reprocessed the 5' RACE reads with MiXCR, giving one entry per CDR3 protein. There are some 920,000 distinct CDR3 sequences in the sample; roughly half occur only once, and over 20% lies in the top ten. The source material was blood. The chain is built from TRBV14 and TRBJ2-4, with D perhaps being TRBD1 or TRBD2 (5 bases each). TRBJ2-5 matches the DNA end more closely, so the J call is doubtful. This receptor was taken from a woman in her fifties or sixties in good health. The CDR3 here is CAGSGDSQETQYF. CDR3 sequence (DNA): TGTGCCGGCAGCGGTGACAGCCAAGAGACCCAGTACTTC.